This TCR beta chain derives from a study of cytomegalovirus exposure and HLA in healthy donors. The primer mix had 60 Vbeta and 13 Jbeta primers. Method: immunoSEQ multiplex PCR; TCRdb's copy keeps in-frame clones and lacks some. The sample has some 250,000 clones, roughly 82% seen once. About this clone: Its antigen is undetermined.

The CDR3 extends over 17 amino acids. Trimming at V came to 1 base and at J to 2 bases, leaving 4 bases not matched to a gene. Germline-derived CDR1 and CDR2 are SGHVS and FQNEAQ. Regarding the study as a whole: Accurate HLA-A and HLA-B prediction from TCR beta sequences was reported for most subjects. Common viral pathogens (according to a later analysis) appeared linked to several of the most significant clusters.

The sequenced sample consisted of PBMCs. The V gene is TRBV7-8, the J gene TRBJ2-7; the match to TRBD2 covers 14 bases. This receptor was taken from a woman in her 40s in good health and CMV-seropositive. CDR3 DNA sequence: TGTGCCAGCAGCTTAGGACTAGCGGGGGGGACCCCCTACGAGCAGTACTTC. It yields the protein CASSLGLAGGTPYEQYF.